The 12 T cell receptor beta chains given below trace back to one sample, sequenced in a study of T cell responses to AZD1222 COVID-19 vaccine. Clones were sequenced by immunoSEQ multiplex PCR, and TCRdb holds only the in-frame ones, with some missing. This sample has roughly 72,000 clones; 88% occur once, and the top ten carry about 9%. Sequenced here: peripheral blood, sampled 28 days after the second dose of the MenACWY control vaccine. These receptor sequences come from an adult who received the MenACWY meningococcal vaccine as a control.

Here the CDR3 reads CASSDPVRGANYGYTF. The DNA for the CDR3 is TGTGCCAGCAGCGACCCGGTGAGGGGCGCTAACTATGGCTACACCTTC. This sequence joins TRBV3-1 (or the pseudogene TRBV3-2) and TRBJ1-2, with a tentative D call TRBD1 (5 bases). V lost 5 bases, J lost 0 bases, and 16 bases lay in between. Germline loops: CDR1 LGHDT, CDR2 YNNKEL (reference sequence). The CDR3 runs 16 residues.

The chain recombines TRBV18 with TRBJ2-5; 9 positions agree with TRBD1. The V segment lost 3 bases and the J segment 0 bases; nucleotides outside the gene matches: 2. The CDR3 is 15 residues long. Germline CDR1 is KGHSH and CDR2 is LQKENI. The CDR3 spells CASSPGQGYQETQYF. DNA of the CDR3: TGTGCCAGCTCACCGGGACAGGGCTACCAAGAGACCCAGTACTTC.

The rearrangement uses TRBV2 and TRBJ1-1, with D possibly matching TRBD1 (6 bases). This CDR3 has 13 residues. With 7 bases removed from V and 5 bases from J, the gap between germline ends came to 14 bases. The germline V gene encodes CDR1 SNHLY and CDR2 FYNNEI. CDR3 sequence reads: CASKDSGLTEAFF. DNA of the CDR3: TGTGCCAGCAAGGACAGTGGGTTAACTGAAGCTTTCTTT.

Within the sample, this clone is medium-sized (0.01 to 0.1%). The chain recombines TRBV4-2 with TRBJ2-2; 8 nucleotides match TRBD1. The CDR3 is made up of 15 amino acids. With 0 bases clipped from V and 6 bases from J, the junction kept 3 bases outside the gene matches. CDR1 is LGHNA and CDR2 is YNFKEQ in the germline V gene. CDR3 sequence: CASSQEQGGSGELFF. The DNA of the CDR3 is TGTGCCAGCAGCCAAGAACAGGGGGGTTCCGGGGAGCTGTTTTTT.

The chain carries TRBV6-6 and TRBJ2-7, with D uncertain. Germline V gives CDR1 MNHNY, CDR2 SVGAGI (reference sequence). The CDR3 is 12 residues long. Trimming stripped 8 bases from V and 7 bases from J, with 15 bases between. This CDR3 reads CASGDLLGEQYF. CDR3 sequence (DNA): TGTGCCAGCGGTGATCTTCTTGGGGAGCAGTACTTC.

The chain combines TRBV3-1 (or the pseudogene TRBV3-2) with TRBJ2-2; D might be TRBD1 (6 bases). CDR1 LGHDT and CDR2 YNNKEL come from the germline V gene (reference sequence). V gave up 0 bases and J gave up 1 base, with 9 bases separating them. This CDR3 has 16 amino acids. The CDR3 is CASSQEAGENTGELFF. The CDR3, as DNA: TGTGCCAGCAGCCAAGAAGCAGGGGAGAACACCGGGGAGCTGTTTTTT.

The gene calls are TRBV13 and TRBJ1-4; unclear D gene. CDR3 length: 14 residues. The V gene lost 1 base and the J gene lost 6 bases, with 9 bases spanning the gap. Germline V CDR1 and CDR2: PRHDT, FYEKMQ (reference sequence). This CDR3 is CASSLANRDEKLFF. In nucleotides, the CDR3 is TGTGCCAGCAGCTTAGCGAATCGGGATGAAAAACTGTTTTTT.

This clone was picked up a small number of times. J is TRBJ1-1 and V is TRBV29-1; a weak D match, TRBD1 (6 bases). CDR1 SQVTM and CDR2 ANQGSEA come from the germline V gene. This CDR3 comprises 14 residues. The V gene lost 4 bases and the J gene lost 1 base, with 13 bases spanning the gap. CDR3 sequence (DNA): TGCAGCGTTGCTTCAGGGGCCGCGAACACTGAAGCTTTCTTT. Translating it yields CSVASGAANTEAFF.

The chain links TRBV5-4 to TRBJ1-2; D is undetermined. The CDR3 consists of 14 residues. The germline gives CDR1 SGHNT, CDR2 YYREEE (reference sequence). V was shortened by 1 base and J by 3 bases, with 10 bases between the two germline ends. The CDR3 DNA reads as TGTGCCAGCAGCTTGTCGTTGGGTGACTATGGCTACACCTTC. Its translation is CASSLSLGDYGYTF.

The table lists this clone with a few counts. This sequence joins TRBV19 and TRBJ1-2; 9 nucleotides align to TRBD1. V was pared by 0 bases and J by 2 bases, with 7 bases of the junction left unmatched. CDR1 is LNHDA and CDR2 is SQIVND in the germline V gene (reference sequence). The CDR3 runs to 17 residues. CDR3 sequence (DNA): TGTGCCAGTAGTATAGATCTATCGACAGGGGGAAACTATGGCTACACCTTC. Residues: CASSIDLSTGGNYGYTF.

The V and J genes are TRBV7-8 and TRBJ2-5; possibly TRBD2 for D (6 bases). The length of the CDR3 is 14 residues. With 3 bases removed from V and 6 bases from J, the gap between germline ends came to 14 bases. Germline loops: CDR1 SGHVS, CDR2 FQNEAQ. For the CDR3, the DNA is TGTGCCAGCAGCTTTAATACTAGCCCCAAGACCCAGTACTTC. It encodes CASSFNTSPKTQYF.

The chain is built from TRBV9 and TRBJ2-3; D is perhaps TRBD2 (5 bases). The V end lost 3 bases, the J end lost 0 bases, and 11 bases lay between the germline ends. The CDR3 has 15 residues. Germline V gives CDR1 SGDLS, CDR2 YYNGEE. The CDR3 reads CASSASGISTDTQYF. In DNA form, the CDR3 reads TGTGCCAGCAGCGCCTCCGGGATAAGCACAGATACGCAGTATTTT.